These 29 T cell receptor beta chains were all obtained from the same sample, sequenced in a study of blood T cell repertoires in COVID-19. TCRdb keeps only in-frame clones here, not all; method: immunoSEQ multiplex PCR. Of 85,000 to 120,000 clones detected, more than 85% appear once; the ten largest clones hold roughly 4.2%. Sequences were obtained from peripheral blood. The receptors stem from a man younger than 35 with acute or convalescent COVID-19.

The DNA for the CDR3 is TGCGCCAGCAGGACCATCTCCGGGACAGGGAGGACTGAAGCTTTCTTT. Protein product: CASRTISGTGRTEAFF. The chain couples TRBV5-1 to TRBJ1-1; 9 bases map to TRBD1. With V trimmed by 5 bases and J by 5 bases, 13 bases remained unmatched. The CDR3 has 16 residues. Germline values: CDR1 SGHRS, CDR2 YFSETQ. The whole variable domain, remainder taken from reference TRBV5-1 and TRBJ1-1, is KAGVTQTPRYLIKTRGQQVTLSCSPISGHRSVSWYQQTPGQGLQFLFEYFSETQRNKGNFPGRFSGRQFSNSRSEMNVSTLELGDSALYLCASRTISGTGRTEAFFGQGTRLTVV.

The chain employs TRBV5-1 and TRBJ1-4; 8 bases fit TRBD1. V shed 3 bases, J shed 5 bases, and the junction held 6 bases outside the gene matches. The CDR3 loop spans 15 amino acids. Per germline, CDR1 SGHRS and CDR2 YFSETQ. The DNA for the CDR3 is TGCGCCAGCAGCTGGGGGACAGGTTCGAATGAAAAACTGTTTTTT. As protein: CASSWGTGSNEKLFF.

This chain connects TRBV19 to TRBJ1-2, with unresolved D. Germline assignment: CDR1 LNHDA and CDR2 SQIVND (reference sequence). The length of the CDR3 is 13 residues. The germline V and J ends were trimmed by 6 bases and 1 base, with 9 bases remaining between them. The CDR3 DNA is TGTGCCAGTAGCTCACAGAGTAACTATGGCTACACCTTC. Translation: CASSSQSNYGYTF.

The chain uses TRBV19 and TRBJ1-1; tentatively, D is TRBD1 (5 bases). CDR1 and CDR2 (germline): LNHDA, SQIVND (reference sequence). Trimming took off 3 bases at V and 1 base at J, with 18 bases between the two ends. The CDR3 consists of 17 residues. CDR3 in amino acids: CASSITARVGGNTEAFF. In DNA, the CDR3 is TGTGCCAGTAGTATTACGGCCAGGGTGGGGGGGAACACTGAAGCTTTCTTT.

The chain employs TRBV3-1 (or the pseudogene TRBV3-2) and TRBJ2-3; 8 positions match TRBD2. This CDR3 is 16 amino acids long. V trimming: 5 bases; J trimming: 2 bases; junction bases outside the gene matches: 9. In germline, CDR1 is LGHDT, CDR2 YNNKEL (reference sequence). The CDR3 sequence is CASSVYSSGTTDTQYF. CDR3 nucleotides: TGTGCCAGCAGCGTTTATAGTAGCGGGACCACAGATACGCAGTATTTT.

The V gene is TRBV25-1, the J gene TRBJ2-7; D might be TRBD1 (6 bases). The germline gives CDR1 MGHDK, CDR2 SYGVNS. The CDR3 has 13 residues. The V gene lost 6 bases and the J gene lost 3 bases, with 12 bases spanning the gap. CDR3 protein: CASSYRDIYEQYF. CDR3 nucleotides: TGTGCCAGCAGCTACCGGGACATCTACGAGCAGTACTTC.

V is TRBV19 and J is TRBJ2-2, with D unresolved. In germline, CDR1 is LNHDA, CDR2 SQIVND (reference sequence). The CDR3 totals 12 residues. The V and J ends lost 1 base and 6 bases respectively, with 3 bases between them. CDR3 loop: CASSIAAGELFF. Written as DNA, the CDR3 is TGTGCCAGTAGTATAGCCGCCGGGGAGCTGTTTTTT.

This chain links TRBV5-6 with TRBJ1-2; 8 bases line up with TRBD1. The CDR3 runs 14 residues. Germline V gives CDR1 SGHDT, CDR2 YYEEEE. V lost 6 bases, J lost 7 bases, and 11 bases stayed unmatched. CDR3 residues: CASTRTGFVSGYTF. Here the CDR3 DNA reads TGTGCCAGCACCAGGACAGGGTTTGTGAGTGGCTACACCTTC.

This clone was recorded once. This sequence joins TRBV12-3 or TRBV12-4 and TRBJ1-5, with no clear D. Trimming removed 5 bases at V and 7 bases at J, with 9 bases between. The CDR3 totals 12 residues. CDR3 bases: TGTGCCAGCAGTAGTAACATCCAGCCCCAGCATTTT. This gives the protein CASSSNIQPQHF.

The genes are TRBV15 and TRBJ1-4; D ambiguous. Germline assignment: CDR1 LNHNV and CDR2 YYDKDF (reference sequence). CDR3 length equals 14 residues. With 3 bases removed from V and 7 bases from J, the gap between germline ends came to 12 bases. This CDR3 reads CATSRRVSGEKLFF. The CDR3 DNA sequence: TGTGCCACCAGCAGGAGGGTATCCGGTGAAAAACTGTTTTTT.

This clone was seen a single time. The V and J genes are TRBV19 and TRBJ2-2; 7 bases map to TRBD2. The junction had 6 bases not matched to a gene; V was cut back by 6 bases and J by 5 bases. The CDR3 totals 14 residues. The germline CDR1 and CDR2 sequences are LNHDA and SQIVND (reference sequence). CDR3 in amino acids: CASSGGMGTGELFF. CDR3 nucleotide sequence: TGTGCCAGTAGCGGGGGGATGGGGACCGGGGAGCTGTTTTTT.

This clone is medium-sized. V is TRBV11-3 and J is TRBJ2-1; 7 bases map to TRBD1. The CDR3 totals 15 residues. V was clipped by 1 base and J by 8 bases; unmatched bases: 8. The germline gives CDR1 SGHNT, CDR2 YENEEA. The CDR3 region is CASSLGTTGVHEQFF. As DNA, the CDR3 is TGTGCCAGCAGCTTAGGAACTACAGGGGTGCATGAGCAGTTCTTC. The full variable domain, in which reference TRBV11-3 and TRBJ2-1 provide the parts outside the CDR3, is EAGVVQSPRYKIIEKKQPVAFWCNPISGHNTLYWYLQNLGQGPELLIRYENEEAVDDSQLPKDRFSAERLKGVDSTLKIQPAELGDSAVYLCASSLGTTGVHEQFFGPGTRLTVL.

The chain couples TRBV5-1 to TRBJ1-5, with D possibly matching TRBD1 (5 bases). The CDR3 runs to 14 residues. V lost 4 bases, J lost 0 bases, and 8 bases lay in between. Germline loops: CDR1 SGHRS, CDR2 YFSETQ. The CDR3: CASSPTDSNQPQHF. The CDR3, as DNA: TGCGCCAGCAGCCCGACAGATAGCAATCAGCCCCAGCATTTT.

The chain uses TRBV19 and TRBJ2-7, with 10 bases lining up with TRBD2. The CDR3 totals 15 residues. The V gene end was trimmed by 8 bases and the J gene end by 3 bases; junction bases not matched to a gene: 10. Per the germline V gene, CDR1 is LNHDA and CDR2 is SQIVND (reference sequence). The CDR3 nucleotides are TGTGCCAGTTCGCTCACTAGCGGGACCCTCTACGAGCAGTACTTC. It codes for CASSLTSGTLYEQYF. Using reference TRBV19 and TRBJ2-7 for the parts outside the CDR3, the full variable domain is DGGITQSPKYLFRKEGQNVTLSCEQNLNHDAMYWYRQDPGQGLRLIYYSQIVNDFQKGDIAEGYSVSREKKESFPLTVTSAQKNPTAFYLCASSLTSGTLYEQYFGPGTRLTVT.

This clone was found once. V gene TRBV5-1 combines with J gene TRBJ2-1; D uncertain. V lost 4 bases and J 5 bases, leaving 7 bases between the germline ends. The CDR3 totals 12 residues. Germline CDR1 and CDR2: SGHRS and YFSETQ. CDR3 in amino acids: CASSPLNNEQFF. The CDR3 coding sequence is TGCGCCAGCAGCCCCCTAAACAATGAGCAGTTCTTC.

The chain joins TRBV6-5 to TRBJ1-2; TRBD1 matches 9 bases. The trim removed 7 bases at V and 6 bases at J, leaving 6 bases unmatched. This CDR3 is built from 13 residues. The germline CDR1 and CDR2 sequences are MNHEY and SVGAGI. CDR3 sequence reads: CASTRGTGHGYTF. DNA for the CDR3: TGTGCCAGCACCAGGGGGACAGGGCATGGCTACACCTTC.

This chain links TRBV28 with TRBJ1-5, with D tentatively TRBD1 (6 bases). The V and J ends lost 3 bases and 0 bases respectively, with 9 bases between them. CDR3 size: 15 residues. Germline values: CDR1 MDHEN, CDR2 SYDVKM. The CDR3 region is CASSFGQYSNQPQHF. DNA of the CDR3: TGTGCCAGCAGTTTCGGACAGTATAGCAATCAGCCCCAGCATTTT.

The V and J genes are TRBV15 and TRBJ1-1; unclear D gene. The V gene's germline CDR1 is LNHNV and CDR2 YYDKDF (reference sequence). Trimming shortened V by 7 bases and J by 3 bases, and 15 bases separated the two germline ends. CDR3 size: 14 residues. CDR3 sequence (DNA): TGTGCCACCACGGCCGGGGAGCGGGACACTGAAGCTTTCTTT. The encoded protein is CATTAGERDTEAFF.

The CDR3 is CASTGGHTRNTEAFF. CDR3 in DNA: TGTGCCAGCACCGGCGGACATACTCGAAACACTGAAGCTTTCTTT. The rearrangement joins TRBV5-6 to TRBJ1-1, with D possibly being TRBD1 (5 bases). Trimming took off 6 bases at V and 2 bases at J, with 17 bases between the two ends. In germline, CDR1 is SGHDT, CDR2 YYEEEE. The length of the CDR3 is 15 residues.

The rearrangement joins TRBV4-2 to TRBJ1-5; D remains unclear. This CDR3 region has 15 residues. The V gene's germline CDR1 is LGHNA and CDR2 YNFKEQ. V was clipped by 2 bases and J by 0 bases, with 8 bases between them. CDR3 sequence: CASSQLGGSNQPQHF. CDR3 DNA sequence: TGTGCCAGCAGCCAACTTGGCGGTAGCAATCAGCCCCAGCATTTT.

The chain links TRBV19 to TRBJ2-1; 7 bases match TRBD1. The germline CDR1 and CDR2 sequences are LNHDA and SQIVND (reference sequence). This CDR3 comprises 14 residues. Trimming cost V 1 base and J 3 bases; bases outside gene matches: 0. CDR3 DNA sequence: TGTGCCAGTAGTATAGGACAGGGCTACAATGAGCAGTTCTTC. Amino acids: CASSIGQGYNEQFF.

This rearrangement joins TRBV9 to TRBJ1-6; the match to TRBD1 covers 8 bases. V trimming: 0 bases; J trimming: 7 bases; junction bases outside the gene matches: 3. Germline CDR1 SGDLS, CDR2 YYNGEE. The CDR3 loop spans 15 amino acids. The CDR3 is CASSVGTGWNSPLHF. The CDR3 coding sequence is TGTGCCAGCAGCGTAGGGACAGGGTGGAATTCACCCCTCCACTTT.

V is TRBV18 and J is TRBJ2-7; D possibly corresponds to TRBD1 (6 bases). This CDR3 has 14 amino acids. CDR1 KGHSH and CDR2 LQKENI come from the germline V gene. Trimming shortened V by 0 bases and J by 1 base, and 7 bases separated the two germline ends. CDR3 nucleotide sequence: TGTGCCAGCTCACCACCCCAGGGGTCCTACGAGCAGTACTTC. Protein product: CASSPPQGSYEQYF.

The rearrangement links TRBV5-1 to TRBJ2-7, with D tentatively TRBD1 (6 bases). Germline CDR1 and CDR2: SGHRS and YFSETQ. The CDR3 has 16 residues. V dropped 4 bases and J dropped 2 bases, with 19 bases sitting between them. The CDR3 here is CASSKSYGQTPYEQYF. In DNA form, the CDR3 reads TGCGCCAGCAGCAAATCTTACGGACAGACCCCCTACGAGCAGTACTTC.

The chain has TRBV6-5 and TRBJ1-6; 11 bases align to TRBD1. Germline assignment: CDR1 MNHEY and CDR2 SVGAGI. The CDR3 totals 16 residues. V lost 2 bases and J lost 6; bases outside the gene matches: 3. The CDR3 nucleotides are TGTGCCAGCAGTTACGGACAGGGGGCGATTAATTCACCCCTCCACTTT. This codes for CASSYGQGAINSPLHF.

The V gene is TRBV19, the J gene TRBJ2-7, with TRBD1 identical over 7 bases. The CDR3 totals 15 residues. The V and J ends lost 3 bases and 3 bases, in that order; junction bases with no gene match: 8. CDR1 is LNHDA, CDR2 SQIVND, per germline (reference sequence). The CDR3 protein is CASSISGQGVYEQYF. Here the CDR3 DNA reads TGTGCCAGTAGTATTTCCGGGCAGGGGGTCTACGAGCAGTACTTC.

This chain links TRBV7-9 with TRBJ2-5; 7 nucleotides match TRBD1. The V gene's germline CDR1 is SEHNR and CDR2 FQNEAQ (reference sequence). The CDR3 covers 14 residues. Trimming at V came to 5 bases and at J to 4 bases, leaving 7 bases not matched to a gene. The CDR3 DNA reads as TGTGCCAGCAGCGCACAGGGGTTTGCAGAGACCCAGTACTTC. It specifies CASSAQGFAETQYF.

V gene TRBV27 combines with J gene TRBJ1-2; D not resolved. Trimming shortened V by 2 bases and J by 6 bases, and 16 bases separated the two germline ends. The CDR3 loop spans 15 amino acids. Germline V gene lookup returns CDR1 MNHEY and CDR2 SMNVEV (reference sequence). CDR3 in DNA: TGTGCCAGCAGTTTAAGGAGTACCACCAACGATGGCTACACCTTC. Its translation: CASSLRSTTNDGYTF.

The V gene is TRBV19, the J gene TRBJ2-7; D is possibly TRBD2 (5 bases). Per the germline V gene, CDR1 is LNHDA and CDR2 is SQIVND (reference sequence). This CDR3 spans 14 amino acids. V shed 3 bases and J shed 5 bases, with 14 bases lying between them. The DNA of the CDR3 is TGTGCCAGTAGTATGGGCCGGGAAGGCAACGAGCAGTACTTC. Protein sequence: CASSMGREGNEQYF.